The 26 T cell receptor beta chains below come from one sample, sequenced in a study of blood T cell repertoires in COVID-19. Assay: immunoSEQ multiplex PCR; the TCRdb copy retains only in-frame clones and omits some. The table lists fewer than 450,000 clones, more than 75% of them singletons. Sequenced material: peripheral blood. These TCRs come from a woman between 18 and 29 years old who had recovered from COVID-19.

The J gene is TRBJ2-7, the V gene TRBV6-5, with TRBD2 identical over 9 bases. This CDR3 is 15 amino acids long. V shed 5 bases and J 3 bases; nucleotides not matched to a gene: 8. Germline V gene data show CDR1 as MNHEY and CDR2 as SVGAGI. CDR3 protein: CASSPGSGGFYEQYV. In DNA, the CDR3 is TGTGCCAGCAGTCCGGGGAGCGGGGGGTTCTACGAGCAGTACGTC.

This clone was recorded only once. V gene TRBV9 combines with J gene TRBJ2-1; 7 nucleotides match TRBD2. CDR3 size: 13 residues. CDR1 and CDR2 (germline): SGDLS, YYNGEE. V was clipped by 0 bases and J by 8 bases; unmatched bases: 2. The CDR3: CASSVGGGHEQFF. The CDR3 DNA reads as TGTGCCAGCAGCGTAGGGGGAGGGCATGAGCAGTTCTTC.

The chain combines TRBV7-9 with TRBJ1-2; TRBD1 aligns across 10 bases. Trimming took 5 bases from V and 5 from J; bases not matched to a gene: 8. The germline V gene has CDR1 SEHNR and CDR2 FQNEAQ (reference sequence). The CDR3 consists of 15 residues. CDR3 DNA: TGTGCCAGCAGCGCTAGGGACAGGGGATATTATGGCTACACCTTC. This gives the protein CASSARDRGYYGYTF. Combining the CDR3 with reference TRBV7-9 and TRBJ1-2 gives the whole variable domain DTGVSQNPRHKITKRGQNVTFRCDPISEHNRLYWYRQTLGQGPEFLTYFQNEAQLEKSRLLSDRFSAERPKGSFSTLEIQRTEQGDSAMYLCASSARDRGYYGYTFGSGTRLTVV.

The rearrangement uses TRBV30 and TRBJ1-2, with 11 positions matching TRBD1. Looked up from germline, CDR1 is GTSNPN and CDR2 is SVGIG (reference sequence). CDR3 size: 14 residues. V lost 5 bases and J lost 4; bases outside the gene matches: 6. CDR3 nucleotides: TGTGCCTGGGAGGACAGGGGGCGCGGCTATGGCTACACCTTC. Protein: CAWEDRGRGYGYTF. The entire variable domain, with the rest obtained from reference TRBV30 and TRBJ1-2, is as follows: SQTIHQWPATLVQPVGSPLSLECTVEGTSNPNLYWYRQAAGRGLQLLFYSVGIGQISSEVPQNLSASRPQDRQFILSSKKLLLSDSGFYLCAWEDRGRGYGYTFGSGTRLTVV.

The chain has TRBV7-8 and TRBJ2-7; D possibly corresponds to TRBD1 (6 bases). Trimming pared 6 bases from V and 2 bases from J, leaving 26 bases between. The length of the CDR3 is 18 residues. From germline, CDR1 is SGHVS and CDR2 FQNEAQ. For the CDR3, the DNA is TGTGCCAGCAGTTCAGGGGCAGGGCCGGACCGTAGGGCCTACGAGCAGTACGTC. The encoded protein is CASSSGAGPDRRAYEQYV.

The table lists this clone with a count of one. CDR3: CASSESTGIRGYTF. The CDR3 bases are TGTGCCAGCAGTGAAAGCACAGGGATTCGCGGCTACACCTTC. The chain carries TRBV25-1 and TRBJ1-2; tentatively, D is TRBD1 (6 bases). The CDR3 runs 14 residues. Trimming took off 2 bases at V and 8 bases at J, with 15 bases between the two ends. Germline lookup yields CDR1 MGHDK and CDR2 SYGVNS.

The rearrangement joins TRBV13 to TRBJ1-1, with a tentative D call TRBD1 (5 bases). Trimming stripped 5 bases from V and 0 bases from J, with 13 bases between. Per germline, CDR1 PRHDT and CDR2 FYEKMQ (reference sequence). This CDR3 region has 15 residues. CDR3 region: CASSPRQKMNTEAFF. CDR3 coding DNA: TGTGCCAGCAGCCCACGACAGAAAATGAACACTGAAGCTTTCTTT.

The rearrangement links TRBV7-2 to TRBJ2-3; TRBD2 agrees at 10 bases. CDR1 and CDR2 (germline): SGHTA, FQGNSA. V trimming: 1 base; J trimming: 2 bases; junction bases outside the gene matches: 3. The CDR3 contains 16 residues. The CDR3 protein is CASSLVGTSVTDTQYF. The CDR3 DNA sequence: TGTGCCAGCAGCTTAGTCGGGACTAGCGTCACAGATACGCAGTATTTT.

This sequence joins TRBV2 and TRBJ2-1; 14 nucleotides line up with TRBD2. The germline V gene encodes CDR1 SNHLY and CDR2 FYNNEI. There are 16 residues in the CDR3. J was trimmed by 8 bases and V by 7 bases; bases with no gene match: 10. CDR3 sequence reads: CASNAAGLAGVYEQFF. The CDR3, as DNA: TGTGCCAGCAATGCCGCGGGACTAGCGGGAGTCTATGAGCAGTTCTTC.

This chain links TRBV4-1 with TRBJ2-3; 8 bases map to TRBD2. This CDR3 is 16 amino acids long. Germline assignment: CDR1 MGHRA and CDR2 YSYEKL. V trimming: 0 bases; J trimming: 6 bases; junction bases outside the gene matches: 8. CDR3 sequence reads: CASSQDAGRALDTQYF. The CDR3 DNA follows: TGCGCCAGCAGCCAAGATGCCGGGAGGGCCTTGGATACGCAGTATTTT.

In this sample, this clone turned up a few times. The chain employs TRBV18 and TRBJ1-2; 7 positions match TRBD1. The CDR3 covers 15 residues. Trimming at V came to 3 bases and at J to 0 bases, leaving 4 bases not matched to a gene. Germline lookup yields CDR1 KGHSH and CDR2 LQKENI. In DNA, the CDR3 is TGTGCCAGCTCACCGGGACAGCCCGCTAACTATGGCTACACCTTC. Its protein product is CASSPGQPANYGYTF. Using reference TRBV18 and TRBJ1-2 for the parts outside the CDR3, the full variable domain is NAGVMQNPRHLVRRRGQEARLRCSPMKGHSHVYWYRQLPEEGLKFMVYLQKENIIDESGMPKERFSAEFPKEGPSILRIQQVVRGDSAAYFCASSPGQPANYGYTFGSGTRLTVV.

The rearrangement joins TRBV4-1 to TRBJ2-7, with D possibly being TRBD1 (7 bases). From germline, CDR1 is MGHRA and CDR2 YSYEKL. The CDR3 spans 15 residues. Between the trimmed V and J ends, which lost 1 base and 3 bases, there was a span of 13 bases. The CDR3 DNA reads as TGCGCCAGCAGCCAAGGGGGGGACAGAGTCTACGAGCAGTACGTC. Translating it yields CASSQGGDRVYEQYV.

The chain joins TRBV7-9 to TRBJ1-1; D is perhaps TRBD1 (6 bases). Germline CDR1 SEHNR, CDR2 FQNEAQ (reference sequence). This CDR3 has 17 residues. Between the trimmed V and J ends, which lost 5 bases and 1 base, there was a span of 20 bases. The CDR3: CASSVITGSSGNTEAFF. The DNA for the CDR3 is TGTGCCAGCAGCGTTATCACAGGGTCCAGTGGGAACACTGAAGCTTTCTTT. Filled out from reference TRBV7-9 and TRBJ1-1, the complete variable domain reads DTGVSQNPRHKITKRGQNVTFRCDPISEHNRLYWYRQTLGQGPEFLTYFQNEAQLEKSRLLSDRFSAERPKGSFSTLEIQRTEQGDSAMYLCASSVITGSSGNTEAFFGQGTRLTVV.

This chain connects TRBV11-3 to TRBJ2-5; D might be TRBD2 (6 bases). Germline values: CDR1 SGHNT, CDR2 YENEEA. The germline V and J ends were trimmed by 4 bases and 7 bases, with 13 bases remaining between them. The CDR3 runs 13 residues. The CDR3 protein is CASSYGGKGTQYF. In nucleotides, the CDR3 is TGTGCCAGCAGCTATGGGGGGAAAGGGACCCAGTACTTC.

The table lists this clone with a count of one. The V gene is TRBV2, the J gene TRBJ2-5, with 9 bases identical to TRBD1. J gave up 5 bases and V 10 bases, and 14 bases lay outside the gene matches. Per germline, CDR1 SNHLY and CDR2 FYNNEI. The CDR3 covers 15 residues. The CDR3 here is CAIVRGDRVGETQYF. DNA for the CDR3: TGTGCCATAGTCCGCGGGGACAGGGTCGGCGAGACCCAGTACTTC.

The chain joins TRBV5-1 to TRBJ2-1, with 11 bases that match TRBD1. CDR1 is SGHRS, CDR2 YFSETQ, per germline. V gave up 4 bases and J gave up 6 bases; unmatched junction bases: 3. CDR3 length equals 14 residues. The CDR3 coding sequence is TGCGCCAGCAGCCCCGGGACAGGGGGCAATGAGCAGTTCTTC. Translating it yields CASSPGTGGNEQFF. The full variable domain, in which reference TRBV5-1 and TRBJ2-1 provide the parts outside the CDR3, is KAGVTQTPRYLIKTRGQQVTLSCSPISGHRSVSWYQQTPGQGLQFLFEYFSETQRNKGNFPGRFSGRQFSNSRSEMNVSTLELGDSALYLCASSPGTGGNEQFFGPGTRLTVL.

The V call is TRBV21-1, the J call TRBJ2-7; the table's D call, TRBD2, has no DNA check behind it. TRBV21-1 is listed as a pseudogene. This CDR3 is 14 amino acids long. The CDR3 DNA reads TGTGCCAGCAGCACCAGGACTAGCGACTACGAGCAGTACGTC. This gives the protein CASSTRTSDYEQYV.

For the CDR3, the DNA is TGTGCCACCAGTGACTCTACCGGGACAGGGGACACCGGGGAGCTGTTTTTT. Translation gives CATSDSTGTGDTGELFF. The gene calls are TRBV24-1 and TRBJ2-2, with TRBD1 matching over 10 bases. This CDR3 contains 17 residues. The germline CDR1 and CDR2 sequences are KGHDR and SFDVKD. The J segment lost 3 bases and the V segment lost 4 bases, leaving 7 bases of the junction unmatched.

This clone has just one count. The chain combines TRBV13 with TRBJ2-4, with 8 bases fitting TRBD2. J was trimmed by 6 bases and V by 5 bases; bases with no gene match: 9. Germline CDR1 is PRHDT and CDR2 is FYEKMQ (reference sequence). There are 15 residues in the CDR3. The CDR3 loop is CASSQRTSKANIQYF. DNA for the CDR3: TGTGCCAGCAGCCAAAGGACTAGCAAGGCAAACATTCAGTACTTC.

The rearrangement uses TRBV5-4 and TRBJ2-1, with 7 bases aligning to TRBD1. The germline V gene has CDR1 SGHNT and CDR2 YYREEE (reference sequence). This CDR3 contains 15 residues. V dropped 0 bases and J dropped 2; count of bases not matched to a gene: 2. The CDR3 bases are TGTGCCAGCAGCTTGGGACAGGGCACCTACAATGAGCAGTTCTTC. Residues: CASSLGQGTYNEQFF.

This clone was counted a few times. The chain links TRBV20-1 to TRBJ1-2, with 9 bases that match TRBD1. The germline V gene encodes CDR1 DFQATT and CDR2 SNEGSKA (reference sequence). V dropped 5 bases and J dropped 12; count of bases not matched to a gene: 7. There are 11 residues in the CDR3. CDR3 protein: CSARRGQGNTF. CDR3 coding DNA: TGCAGTGCTCGTAGGGGACAGGGCAACACCTTC.

A word on this clone: Other nucleotide sequences in the sample specify the same CDR3. The gene calls are TRBV27 and TRBJ2-1; weak D call: TRBD1 (5 bases). V shed 6 bases and J shed 0 bases, with 9 bases lying between them. Germline V gene data show CDR1 as MNHEY and CDR2 as SMNVEV (reference sequence). The CDR3 is 14 residues long. The CDR3 sequence: CASSARGSYNEQFF. The CDR3 DNA sequence: TGTGCCAGCAGCGCTAGGGGCTCCTACAATGAGCAGTTCTTC.

The J gene is TRBJ2-3, the V gene TRBV3-1 (or the pseudogene TRBV3-2), with 15 positions matching TRBD2. The length of the CDR3 is 18 residues. Losses at the gene ends were 4 bases for V and 4 bases for J; bases not matched to a gene: 9. CDR1 and CDR2 (germline): LGHDT, YNNKEL (reference sequence). This chain's CDR3 is CASSPGTSGRFVSDTQYF. The CDR3 DNA follows: TGTGCCAGCAGCCCCGGGACTAGCGGGAGGTTTGTGTCAGATACGCAGTATTTT.

The chain has TRBV7-9 and TRBJ2-5; 11 positions match TRBD2. The CDR3 sequence is 15 residues long. Germline V lookup: CDR1 SEHNR, CDR2 FQNEAQ (reference sequence). V was pared by 5 bases and J by 5 bases, with 7 bases of the junction left unmatched. The CDR3 nucleotides are TGTGCCAGCAGCGTCTTAGCGGGAGGGTTTGAGACCCAGTACTTC. It translates to CASSVLAGGFETQYF. The full variable domain, completed using reference TRBV7-9 and TRBJ2-5, is DTGVSQNPRHKITKRGQNVTFRCDPISEHNRLYWYRQTLGQGPEFLTYFQNEAQLEKSRLLSDRFSAERPKGSFSTLEIQRTEQGDSAMYLCASSVLAGGFETQYFGPGTRLLVL.

V gene TRBV11-3 combines with J gene TRBJ2-7; 7 nucleotides agree with TRBD1. With 2 bases clipped from V and 2 bases from J, the junction kept 15 bases outside the gene matches. Germline assignment: CDR1 SGHNT and CDR2 YENEEA. CDR3 length: 18 residues. The DNA of the CDR3 is TGTGCCAGCAGCTTACAGACAAGAATCAGGGGGATCACCTACGAGCAGTACGTC. Residues: CASSLQTRIRGITYEQYV.

This clone was seen a few times. The chain combines TRBV9 with TRBJ2-2; no definite D call. Germline V gene sequence: CDR1 SGDLS, CDR2 YYNGEE. V was cut by 4 bases and J by 0 bases, with 13 bases left in between. The CDR3 covers 16 residues. The DNA for the CDR3 is TGTGCCAGCAGCCCCCGCAGATTATCGAACACCGGGGAGCTGTTTTTT. Translated: CASSPRRLSNTGELFF.